The rows below give T cell receptor beta chains drawn from one sample of a study of shared clonotypes between healthy human individuals. The table came from immunoSEQ multiplex PCR; TCRdb's copy has only in-frame clones and leaves some out. Of under 600,000 clones listed, about 79% are singletons. The sequencing input was PBMCs. These TCRs come from a woman in her forties in good health. Some clones in this sample may be carry-over from other donors' samples. Both conserved end residues are part of each CDR3. The D gene is left open where the match is weak. For some rows the clone size is stated as once, few or many, or as a class when expanded; others skip it.

d_call,j_call,clone_size,v_call,cdr3_nt,cdr3_aa
TRBD2,TRBJ2-3,-,TRBV4-2,TGTGCCAGCAGCCAATTCGGACTAGAGAGCACAGATACGCAGTATTTT,CASSQFGLESTDTQYF
TRBD2,TRBJ2-1,-,TRBV4-2,TGTGCCAGCAGCCAGCTAGCGGGAGGGCCCCACAATGAGCAGTTCTTC,CASSQLAGGPHNEQFF
TRBD1,TRBJ1-2,-,TRBV7-2,TGTGCCAGCAGCTTAGTTACGGGGGGACAGGGGGCTGGCTACACCTTC,CASSLVTGGQGAGYTF
TRBD1,TRBJ2-3,-,TRBV5-1,TGCGCCAGCAGCATAAGACAGGGGCAGGATACGCAGTATTTT,CASSIRQGQDTQYF
-,TRBJ2-1,once,TRBV11-2,TGTGCCAGCAGCATACAGGGTGGGCAGTCCGATGAGCAGTTCTTC,CASSIQGGQSDEQFF
-,TRBJ1-5,-,TRBV6-1,TGTGCCAGCAGTGAATCACGGGTCCCCAATCAGCCCCAGCATTTT,CASSESRVPNQPQHF
TRBD1,TRBJ1-5,few,TRBV2,TGTGCCAGCAGTTCAGGGGGTAATCAGCCCCAGCATTTT,CASSSGGNQPQHF
-,TRBJ1-1,few,TRBV19,TGTGCCAGTAGTATCGGGGGGAACACTGAAGCTTTCTTT,CASSIGGNTEAFF
TRBD1,TRBJ1-2,once,TRBV28,TGTGCCAGCAGTTTGACCCCCAGATGGACAGGGGGCTATGGCTACACCTTC,CASSLTPRWTGGYGYTF
-,TRBJ1-2,-,TRBV30,TGTGCCTGGAATTCAGGGAACTATGGCTACACCTTC,CAWNSGNYGYTF
TRBD2,TRBJ2-1,-,TRBV11-2,TGTGCCAGCAGCTTAGATGGACTAGGCGCGAATGAGCAGTTCTTC,CASSLDGLGANEQFF
-,TRBJ2-1,-,TRBV5-1,TGCGCCAGCAGCTGGGACGTATACAATGAGCAGTTCTTC,CASSWDVYNEQFF
TRBD2,TRBJ2-3,-,TRBV10-3,TGTGCCATCAGTGACACTAGCGGGATAATTACAGATACGCAGTATTTT,CAISDTSGIITDTQYF
-,TRBJ2-1,-,TRBV4-1,TGCGCCAGCAGGCCCACAGGGAGGAATGAGCAGTTCTTC,CASRPTGRNEQFF
-,TRBJ2-1,-,TRBV7-3,TGTGCCAGCAGCGTAACGCCAGCAGCTGCCTACAATGAGCAGTTCTTC,CASSVTPAAAYNEQFF
-,TRBJ2-4,-,TRBV5-1,TGCGCCAGCAGCTTGATGGCCGAGGAAAACATTCAGTACTTC,CASSLMAEENIQYF
-,TRBJ2-2,once,TRBV29-1,TGCAGCGTTGAAATCTCGACAGGGGAGCTGTTTTTT,CSVEISTGELFF
-,TRBJ1-3,-,TRBV7-2,TGTGCCAGCAGCGTTGATTCAGGGCCCGGAAACACCATATATTTT,CASSVDSGPGNTIYF
-,TRBJ2-3,-,TRBV7-9,TGTGCCAGCAACTTACAGGGAGCAGATACGCAGTATTTT,CASNLQGADTQYF
TRBD1,TRBJ1-1,few,TRBV5-1,TGCGCCAGCAGCTCTGGACAGGGGGCTGAAGCTTTCTTT,CASSSGQGAEAFF
-,TRBJ1-1,-,TRBV19,TGTGCCAGTACCACCCTCGGGGGGGGTCGGACTGAAGCTTTCTTT,CASTTLGGGRTEAFF
-,TRBJ2-3,-,TRBV7-3,TGTGCCAGCAGCCCCCAGGCTAGATCCCATACGCAGTATTTT,CASSPQARSHTQYF
TRBD2,TRBJ2-1,-,TRBV5-6,TGTGCCAGCAGCTTGGGACTAGCGGGACGTAATGAGCAGTTCTTC,CASSLGLAGRNEQFF
-,TRBJ2-2,-,TRBV6-5,TGTGCCAGCAGTTACTCGAGAAGATCCGGGGAGCTGTTTTTT,CASSYSRRSGELFF
TRBD1,TRBJ2-2,few,TRBV30,TGTGCCTGGAGTGTACAGGGGGATCCTAGGCTCGCCGGGGAGCTGTTTTTT,CAWSVQGDPRLAGELFF
-,TRBJ2-3,-,TRBV27,TGTGCCAGCAGCCGCGCGGGGACAGATACGCAGTATTTT,CASSRAGTDTQYF
TRBD1,TRBJ1-4,-,TRBV4-3,TGCGCCAGCAGCCACCTACAGGGGGCTAATGAAAAACTGTTTTTT,CASSHLQGANEKLFF
-,TRBJ2-5,-,TRBV7-3,TGTGCCAGCAGCTTACACCCGGTAGAGACCCAGTACTTC,CASSLHPVETQYF
-,TRBJ2-2,-,TRBV7-6,TGTGCCAGCAGCTTAGGGGGGGACACCGGGGAGCTGTTTTTT,CASSLGGDTGELFF
-,TRBJ2-5,-,TRBV15,TGTGCCACCAGCAGAGCCGCTAGTCAAGAGACCCAGTACTTC,CATSRAASQETQYF
-,TRBJ2-1,-,TRBV10-2,TGCGCCAGCAGTGAGTCGACCTGGAATGAGCAGTTCTTC,CASSESTWNEQFF
-,TRBJ1-5,-,TRBV5-4,TGTGCCAGCAGCCAAACCGGGACTGCTAGTAATAGCAATCAGCCCCAGCATTTT,CASSQTGTASNSNQPQHF
TRBD1,TRBJ1-2,-,TRBV29-1,TGCAGCGTTGACCGGGGACAGGGGAGTGGCTACACCTTC,CSVDRGQGSGYTF
TRBD1,TRBJ1-2,once,TRBV4-1,TGCGCCAGCAGCCAAGGGCCCGGGACAGGGGGCCGGGGCTATGGCTACACCTTC,CASSQGPGTGGRGYGYTF
-,TRBJ2-7,few,TRBV5-1,TGCGCCAGCAGTCCATGGGGCCAGGGGGAGCAGTACTTC,CASSPWGQGEQYF
TRBD1,TRBJ1-2,-,TRBV5-1,TGCGCCAGCAGCCGGGACAGGGGGCTGCGCGGGCGTAACTATGGCTACACCTTC,CASSRDRGLRGRNYGYTF
-,TRBJ1-3,few,TRBV6-1,TGTGCCAGCAGTGAATTTTTTTTGCTTGGAAACACCATATATTTT,CASSEFFLLGNTIYF
-,TRBJ1-1,once,TRBV27,TGTGCCAGCACCGGAGGTCAGGGTTGGACTGAAGCTTTCTTT,CASTGGQGWTEAFF
-,TRBJ1-1,many,TRBV30,TGTGCCTGGAGTCCCCTGGGGGGGGCGCGGGTCACTGAAGCTTTCTTT,CAWSPLGGARVTEAFF
TRBD2,TRBJ2-1,-,TRBV18,TGTGCCAGCTCACCACCCGTAGCGGGAGAGAAAGTGCCGCAGTTCTTC,CASSPPVAGEKVPQFF
-,TRBJ2-1,-,TRBV11-2,TGTGCCAGCCACTCGGGTTACAATGAGCAGTTCTTC,CASHSGYNEQFF
-,TRBJ2-7,-,TRBV6-1,TGTGCCAGCAGTAGACCGGGGACCTACGAGCAGTACTTC,CASSRPGTYEQYF
-,TRBJ2-3,once,TRBV10-3,TGTGCCATCAGTCCCGGGGATACGCAGTATTTT,CAISPGDTQYF
-,TRBJ2-7,few,TRBV6-6,TGTGCCAGCAGTTACAGGTACGAGCAGTACTTC,CASSYRYEQYF
-,TRBJ2-5,-,TRBV2,TGTGCCAGCAACAGAGCCCAAGAGACCCAGTACTTC,CASNRAQETQYF
-,TRBJ2-5,-,TRBV7-8,TGTGCCAGCAGCTTAGCGACAGACCAAGGCAGAGAGACCCAGTACTTC,CASSLATDQGRETQYF
TRBD1,TRBJ1-1,few,TRBV5-4,TGCGCCAGCAGCCGAGGGGGCAACACTGAAGCTTTCTTT,CASSRGGNTEAFF
-,TRBJ2-5,-,TRBV2,TGTGCCAGCCTTTTTGGCGTAGAAGAGACCCAGTACTTC,CASLFGVEETQYF
-,TRBJ1-2,once,TRBV6-6,TGTGCCAGCAGTTACTCACCAGCTAACTATGGCTACACCTTC,CASSYSPANYGYTF
-,TRBJ1-1,-,TRBV6-5,TGTGCCAGCAGCCGATTTCTGGAAGCTTTCTTT,CASSRFLEAFF
-,TRBJ1-4,-,TRBV30,TGTGCCTGGAGTGTAAACGCAGGGTATAATGAAAAACTGTTTTTT,CAWSVNAGYNEKLFF
-,TRBJ2-3,-,TRBV27,TGTGCCAGCAGTTTACTCCGGGACAACACAGATACGCAGTATTTT,CASSLLRDNTDTQYF
-,TRBJ2-3,-,TRBV5-1,TGCGCCAGCAGCTCCTACCAAGCAGGCCAAGATACGCAGTATTTT,CASSSYQAGQDTQYF
TRBD2,TRBJ2-7,-,TRBV28,TGTGCCAGCAGTTCCGGACTAGCGGGAAGGGAGCAGTACTTC,CASSSGLAGREQYF
-,TRBJ2-7,once,TRBV5-6,TGTGCCAGCAGCTTGGGGGTAGGGTCCGTCTCCTACGAGCAGTACTTC,CASSLGVGSVSYEQYF
-,TRBJ2-7,-,TRBV5-1,TGCGCCAGCAGCCCGGGGAGGCACCCCTACGAGCAGTACTTC,CASSPGRHPYEQYF
-,TRBJ2-2,-,TRBV19,TGTGCCAGTATCCTCGACAACACCGGGGAGCTGTTTTTT,CASILDNTGELFF